Sequencing of this T cell receptor beta chain was carried out in a study of cytomegalovirus exposure and HLA in healthy donors. This clone was detected only a few times. The antigen is not known. Overall study findings and caveats: Cytomegalovirus-associated status was assigned to 150 or so TCR beta chains.

Amplification used 60 Vbeta primers and 13 Jbeta primers. Authors' processing steps: Later, roughly 77 million unique TCR beta chains were counted in an analysis, and some 10 million of them were shared. Assay used: immunoSEQ multiplex PCR; TCRdb lists only in-frame clones, some missing. V and J calls and clone size come straight from that table; D and trimming were deduced from the DNA. Of 150,000 to 200,000 clones listed, roughly 88% are singletons. There are 12 residues in the CDR3. V was clipped by 9 bases and J by 8 bases, with 13 bases between them. Germline V gives CDR1 SNHLY, CDR2 FYNNEI. This clonotype was obtained from a girl aged 2 to 10 in good health and CMV-seropositive. Input material: PBMCs. V and J are TRBV2 and TRBJ1-4; D is possibly TRBD1 (6 bases). As DNA, the CDR3 is TGTGCCAGTCGGGGGGCTTTGGAAAAACTGTTTTTT. Encoded protein: CASRGALEKLFF.